These T cell receptor beta chains were read from a single sample in a study of cytomegalovirus exposure and HLA in healthy donors. The method was immunoSEQ multiplex PCR; TCRdb's version includes in-frame clones alone and lacks a portion of them. The sample consists of around 97,000 clones, roughly two thirds of them appearing once. Sequenced input: PBMCs. These TCRs come from a man aged 35 to 55 in good health and CMV-seronegative. The CDR3 runs from the conserved cysteine through the conserved F or W. D genes are given only for firm matches. Only some rows state a clone size, as once, few, many or a class for expanded clones.

J: TRBJ2-5
V: TRBV7-8
D: TRBD1
size: -
CDR3: CASRSPGQGVPETQYF
DNA: TGTGCCAGCAGATCCCCGGGACAGGGGGTCCCAGAGACCCAGTACTTC

J: TRBJ2-7
V: TRBV2
D: -
size: -
CDR3: CASSSLMYEQYF
DNA: TGTGCCAGCAGTTCCCTTATGTACGAGCAGTACTTC

J: TRBJ2-5
V: TRBV15
D: -
size: -
CDR3: CATSRDLSETQYF
DNA: TGTGCCACCAGCAGAGATTTGTCGGAGACCCAGTACTTC

J: TRBJ2-3
V: TRBV4-1
D: -
size: few
CDR3: CASSQGTIHSSDTQYF
DNA: TGCGCCAGCAGCCAAGGAACTATTCACTCTTCAGATACGCAGTATTTT

J: TRBJ2-3
V: TRBV4-1
D: -
size: -
CDR3: CASSQESGRLGTDTQYF
DNA: TGCGCCAGCAGCCAAGAATCTGGGAGACTAGGGACAGATACGCAGTATTTT

J: TRBJ1-1
V: TRBV7-9
D: -
size: -
CDR3: CASSLGADEAFF
DNA: TGTGCCAGCAGCTTAGGGGCAGACGAAGCTTTCTTT

J: TRBJ2-6
V: TRBV27
D: -
size: -
CDR3: CASSLYGDKVPGANVLTF
DNA: TGTGCCAGCAGTTTATATGGGGACAAGGTTCCTGGGGCCAACGTCCTGACTTTC

J: TRBJ2-5
V: TRBV9
D: TRBD2
size: -
CDR3: CASSAGTSVEETQYF
DNA: TGTGCCAGCAGCGCCGGGACTAGCGTTGAAGAGACCCAGTACTTC

J: TRBJ2-5
V: TRBV6-1
D: TRBD2
size: -
CDR3: CASSPGLPEIKYF
DNA: TGTGCCAGCAGTCCGGGACTACCAGAGATCAAGTACTTC

J: TRBJ1-5
V: TRBV19
D: -
size: once
CDR3: CASSIARQGNQPQHF
DNA: TGTGCCAGTAGTATAGCTCGACAGGGCAATCAGCCCCAGCATTTT

J: TRBJ2-7
V: TRBV2
D: -
size: -
CDR3: CASRLTPYEQYF
DNA: TGTGCCAGCAGACTGACACCCTACGAGCAGTACTTC